This T cell receptor beta chain was retrieved from a study of T-cell reconstitution after alpha-beta-depleted transplantation in children. Study-wide findings and caveats: A year post-transplant, T-cell counts and diversity derived mostly from newly produced T cells.

Trimming cost V 5 bases and J 7 bases; bases outside gene matches: 11. Germline V gene sequence: CDR1 LNHDA, CDR2 SQIVND (reference sequence). The CDR3 totals 15 residues. Preparing the TCRbeta library involved the use of unique molecular identifiers. Each CDR3 protein is one row after TCRdb ran MiXCR on the PCR reads. The sample has approximately 500,000 distinct CDR3 sequences, roughly 27% seen once. Turning to this clonotype: Its specificity is unknown.

The chain is built from TRBV19 and TRBJ2-1, with 7 bases fitting TRBD2. This TCR was recovered from a boy younger than two with Wiskott-Aldrich syndrome, due to receive a stem cell transplant. Here the sequenced sample was PBMCs, taken before TCRalphabeta/CD19-depleted stem cell transplant. CDR3 in DNA: TGTGCCAGTAGTCCCTTTAGCGGGTGGAGGAATGAGCAGTTCTTC. It is translated as CASSPFSGWRNEQFF.